One and the same sample provided the 21 T cell receptor beta chains below, sequenced in a study of T cell responses to AZD1222 COVID-19 vaccine. Sequenced by immunoSEQ multiplex PCR; TCRdb stores in-frame clones only, minus some. The table shows tens of thousands of clones, with about four fifths occurring only once. This specimen consisted of peripheral blood, obtained on day 0 of AZD1222 vaccination. The receptors were sampled from an adult in good health.

The rearrangement joins TRBV11-3 to TRBJ2-4; D is possibly TRBD2 (5 bases). Trimming cost V 3 bases and J 6 bases, with 9 bases left between them. The CDR3 runs to 13 residues. Per the germline V gene, CDR1 is SGHNT and CDR2 is YENEEA. The CDR3 nucleotides read TGTGCCAGCAGCTTCCCCGGACTAAACATTCAGTACTTC. This codes for CASSFPGLNIQYF.

This clone was seen only once. V gene TRBV15 combines with J gene TRBJ2-7; weak D call: TRBD1 (5 bases). Germline CDR1 and CDR2: LNHNV and YYDKDF (reference sequence). The CDR3 length is 14 residues. The V end was cut by 0 bases, the J end by 6 bases, with 12 bases between. CDR3 nucleotide sequence: TGTGCCACCAGCAGAGACAGGGTGGTTCGCGAGCAGTACTTC. Translation gives CATSRDRVVREQYF.

In its sample, this clone was seen once. The chain links TRBV9 to TRBJ2-7, with D perhaps TRBD1 or TRBD2 (5 bases each). Trimming pared 4 bases from V and 2 bases from J, leaving 16 bases between. CDR3 length equals 15 residues. Germline V gene lookup returns CDR1 SGDLS and CDR2 YYNGEE. Here the CDR3 reads CASSTRGDGTYEQYF. Written as DNA, the CDR3 is TGTGCCAGCAGCACAAGAGGGGACGGAACCTACGAGCAGTACTTC.

V and J are TRBV6-5 and TRBJ1-2, with D uncertain. Trimming left V 0 bases short and J 2 bases short, with 10 bases between. Germline V gene lookup returns CDR1 MNHEY and CDR2 SVGAGI. The CDR3 has 15 amino acids. The CDR3 bases are TGTGCCAGCAGTTACTCCCCCGCTGGGAACTATGGCTACACCTTC. This gives the protein CASSYSPAGNYGYTF.

V gene TRBV11-3 combines with J gene TRBJ1-1; a possible D gene is TRBD1 (5 bases). The CDR3 is 13 residues long. Germline-derived CDR1 and CDR2 are SGHNT and YENEEA. Trimming stripped 7 bases from V and 2 bases from J, with 11 bases between. CDR3 in amino acids: CASIKTANTEAFF. CDR3 bases: TGTGCCAGCATCAAGACAGCTAACACTGAAGCTTTCTTT.

The CDR3 sequence is CASSSGGGSNQPQHF. CDR3 sequence (DNA): TGTGCCAGCAGTTCAGGGGGAGGTAGCAATCAGCCCCAGCATTTT. The gene calls are TRBV6-2 or TRBV6-3 and TRBJ1-5, with 7 bases aligning to TRBD1. The germline gives CDR1 MNHEY, CDR2 SVGEGT. The CDR3 extends over 15 amino acids. V trimming: 4 bases; J trimming: 0 bases; junction bases outside the gene matches: 3.

The V gene is TRBV11-3, the J gene TRBJ1-1, with a possible D match to TRBD1 (5 bases). Looked up from germline, CDR1 is SGHNT and CDR2 is YENEEA. CDR3 size: 15 residues. The V and J ends lost 0 bases and 2 bases respectively, with 10 bases between them. The CDR3 reads CASSLDSGRNTEAFF. The CDR3 coding sequence is TGTGCCAGCAGCTTAGACTCAGGGCGAAACACTGAAGCTTTCTTT.

The chain carries TRBV11-2 and TRBJ2-4; D is ambiguous. V was pared by 7 bases and J by 0 bases, with 19 bases between. CDR3 size: 17 residues. Germline-derived CDR1 and CDR2 are SGHAT and FQNNGV. The CDR3 region has the DNA TGTGCCAGCACCTTCGGGTCAGCCACTATAGCCAAAAACATTCAGTACTTC. Its protein product is CASTFGSATIAKNIQYF.

In DNA form, the CDR3 reads TGTGCCAGCAGTTTATACGCGGGGGGGAGCACAGATACGCAGTATTTT. Protein product: CASSLYAGGSTDTQYF. The chain employs TRBV27 and TRBJ2-3, with 9 bases lining up with TRBD2. The CDR3 has 16 residues. The V gene end was trimmed by 1 base and the J gene end by 0 bases; junction bases not matched to a gene: 2. Germline V gives CDR1 MNHEY, CDR2 SMNVEV (reference sequence).

About this clone: Other DNA sequences within the sample encode an identical CDR3. The genes are TRBV7-9 and TRBJ1-1; 9 nucleotides match TRBD1. J was trimmed by 5 bases and V by 5 bases; bases with no gene match: 3. This CDR3 is built from 13 residues. Per the germline V gene, CDR1 is SEHNR and CDR2 is FQNEAQ (reference sequence). Here the CDR3 reads CASSPQGATEAFF. DNA of the CDR3: TGTGCCAGCAGCCCACAGGGGGCGACTGAAGCTTTCTTT. Combining the CDR3 with reference TRBV7-9 and TRBJ1-1 gives the whole variable domain DTGVSQNPRHKITKRGQNVTFRCDPISEHNRLYWYRQTLGQGPEFLTYFQNEAQLEKSRLLSDRFSAERPKGSFSTLEIQRTEQGDSAMYLCASSPQGATEAFFGQGTRLTVV.

CDR3 in amino acids: CASSMGPTYEQYF. The CDR3 coding sequence is TGTGCCAGTAGTATGGGACCTACCTACGAGCAGTACTTC. The chain joins TRBV19 to TRBJ2-7; the D gene could be TRBD1 or TRBD2 (5 bases each). The V end lost 3 bases, the J end lost 2 bases, and 8 bases lay between the germline ends. Germline CDR1 and CDR2: LNHDA and SQIVND (reference sequence). The CDR3 sequence is 13 residues long. Together with reference TRBV19 and TRBJ2-7, the CDR3 gives the full variable domain: DGGITQSPKYLFRKEGQNVTLSCEQNLNHDAMYWYRQDPGQGLRLIYYSQIVNDFQKGDIAEGYSVSREKKESFPLTVTSAQKNPTAFYLCASSMGPTYEQYFGPGTRLTVT.

This chain links TRBV7-2 with TRBJ1-3, with D unclear. V was shortened by 5 bases and J by 6 bases, with 17 bases between the two germline ends. CDR3 length: 15 amino acids. Germline V gene data show CDR1 as SGHTA and CDR2 as FQGNSA. The CDR3 DNA sequence: TGTGCCAGCAGCCCCGCGAACCAACCTATAAACACCATATATTTT. Translated: CASSPANQPINTIYF.

V gene TRBV19 combines with J gene TRBJ1-1; D perhaps matches TRBD1 (6 bases). This CDR3 region has 15 residues. Deletions cut 7 bases from V and 0 bases from J, with 15 bases between. In germline, CDR1 is LNHDA, CDR2 SQIVND (reference sequence). DNA for the CDR3: TGTGCCAGTACTCGGTGGGGGGGCATGAACACTGAAGCTTTCTTT. Residues: CASTRWGGMNTEAFF.

The V and J genes are TRBV30 and TRBJ1-2; TRBD1 matches at 7 bases. CDR3 length: 14 amino acids. Per the germline V gene, CDR1 is GTSNPN and CDR2 is SVGIG (reference sequence). J lost 6 bases, V lost 2 bases, and 9 bases had no gene match. CDR3 DNA sequence: TGTGCCTGGAGTTCACTGACAGGGTCCAATGGCTACACCTTC. This codes for CAWSSLTGSNGYTF. The variable domain in full, completed from reference TRBV30 and TRBJ1-2, reads SQTIHQWPATLVQPVGSPLSLECTVEGTSNPNLYWYRQAAGRGLQLLFYSVGIGQISSEVPQNLSASRPQDRQFILSSKKLLLSDSGFYLCAWSSLTGSNGYTFGSGTRLTVV.

V usage is TRBV7-2 and J usage is TRBJ1-4; no clear D. Trimming removed 1 base from V and 0 bases from J, with 3 bases in between. The germline V gene encodes CDR1 SGHTA and CDR2 FQGNSA. The CDR3 loop spans 14 amino acids. CDR3 protein: CASSLGSTNEKLFF. The CDR3, as DNA: TGTGCCAGCAGCTTAGGGTCAACTAATGAAAAACTGTTTTTT. Variable domain in full (rest from reference TRBV7-2 and TRBJ1-4): GAGVSQSPSNKVTEKGKDVELRCDPISGHTALYWYRQSLGQGLEFLIYFQGNSAPDKSGLPSDRFSAERTGGSVSTLTIQRTQQEDSAVYLCASSLGSTNEKLFFGSGTQLSVL.

V and J are TRBV3-1 (or the pseudogene TRBV3-2) and TRBJ2-3, with a possible D match to TRBD2 (5 bases). Germline values: CDR1 LGHDT, CDR2 YNNKEL (reference sequence). The CDR3 loop spans 13 amino acids. V dropped 3 bases and J dropped 6 bases, with 10 bases sitting between them. CDR3 loop: CASSQWGADTQYF. The CDR3 coding sequence is TGTGCCAGCAGCCAGTGGGGAGCCGATACGCAGTATTTT.

This clone was detected only once. V usage is TRBV11-2 and J usage is TRBJ1-2; TRBD1 matches at 9 bases. V trimming: 0 bases; J trimming: 7 bases; junction bases outside the gene matches: 3. Germline CDR1 SGHAT, CDR2 FQNNGV. There are 14 residues in the CDR3. The CDR3 sequence: CASSLETGGSGYTF. The CDR3 DNA is TGTGCCAGCAGCTTAGAGACAGGGGGTAGTGGCTACACCTTC. Filled out from reference TRBV11-2 and TRBJ1-2, the complete variable domain reads EAGVAQSPRYKIIEKRQSVAFWCNPISGHATLYWYQQILGQGPKLLIQFQNNGVVDDSQLPKDRFSAERLKGVDSTLKIQPAKLEDSAVYLCASSLETGGSGYTFGSGTRLTVV.

V usage is TRBV7-9 and J usage is TRBJ1-6; D possibly corresponds to TRBD1 (6 bases). The germline CDR1 and CDR2 sequences are SEHNR and FQNEAQ (reference sequence). V was clipped by 2 bases and J by 7 bases, with 15 bases between them. The CDR3 is 16 residues long. The CDR3 DNA reads as TGTGCCAGCAGCTTAATGAGTGGGGGCATCAATTCACCCCTCCACTTT. Encoded protein: CASSLMSGGINSPLHF.

This sequence joins TRBV6-2 or TRBV6-3 and TRBJ1-5; D possibly corresponds to TRBD1 (6 bases). Germline assignment: CDR1 MNHEY and CDR2 SVGEGT. This CDR3 region has 14 residues. V lost 4 bases and J lost 3, with 10 bases in between. CDR3: CASSFGQHNQPQHF. The CDR3 DNA is TGTGCCAGCAGTTTTGGACAGCACAATCAGCCCCAGCATTTT.

This sequence joins TRBV5-6 and TRBJ1-1, with 9 positions matching TRBD1. Germline-derived CDR1 and CDR2 are SGHDT and YYEEEE. Trimming at V came to 3 bases and at J to 6 bases, leaving 3 bases not matched to a gene. This CDR3 is 13 amino acids long. Here the CDR3 reads CASSWDRAAEAFF. DNA for the CDR3: TGTGCCAGCAGCTGGGACAGGGCGGCTGAAGCTTTCTTT. Looking up the rest from reference TRBV5-6 and TRBJ1-1 gives the full variable domain: DAGVTQSPTHLIKTRGQQVTLRCSPKSGHDTVSWYQQALGQGPQFIFQYYEEEERQRGNFPDRFSGHQFPNYSSELNVNALLLGDSALYLCASSWDRAAEAFFGQGTRLTVV.

This sequence joins TRBV11-1 and TRBJ1-5; 10 nucleotides line up with TRBD1. V dropped 5 bases and J dropped 1; count of bases not matched to a gene: 2. Germline CDR1 is SGHAT and CDR2 is FQDESV (reference sequence). CDR3 length: 15 residues. The CDR3: CASSPGQGSNQPQHF. The CDR3 DNA sequence: TGTGCCAGCAGCCCGGGACAGGGGAGCAATCAGCCCCAGCATTTT.